A single sample is the source of the 29 T cell receptor beta chains below, sequenced in a study of human T cells and chemical hapten exposure. The time point was: patch test 2, 6 weeks after DPC sensitization. As to treatment: therapeutic diphenylcyclopropenone sensitization with weekly scalp DPC. Via MiXCR, TCRdb re-called the RACE reads, giving one row per CDR3 protein. Here the sample spans 140,000 or so distinct CDR3 sequences, 12% being singletons. The material was whole blood, obtained in connection with sensitization to the hapten diphenylcyclopropenone (DPC). All receptors derive from a woman between 45 and 60 years old with alopecia areata. Some clones in this sample may be carry-over from other donors' samples.

This clonotype was detected many times. The chain combines TRBV29-1 with TRBJ2-4; 9 bases map to TRBD1. The germline V gene has CDR1 SQVTM and CDR2 ANQGSEA. The junction had 5 bases not matched to a gene; V was cut back by 5 bases and J by 0 bases. This CDR3 comprises 15 residues. The CDR3 here is CSVPQTGGAKNIQYF. The CDR3 nucleotides are TGCAGCGTTCCCCAGACAGGGGGAGCCAAAAACATTCAGTACTTC.

This clonotype was detected ten times or more. V usage is TRBV3-1 and J usage is TRBJ2-3; no clear D. Per germline, CDR1 LGHDT and CDR2 YNNKEL (reference sequence). The V end lost 0 bases, the J end lost 2 bases, and 9 bases lay between the germline ends. There are 15 residues in the CDR3. The CDR3 here is CASSQEGIPTDTQYF. The DNA of the CDR3 is TGTGCCAGCAGCCAAGAAGGCATACCCACAGATACGCAGTATTTT.

This sequence joins TRBV9 and TRBJ2-1; D may correspond to TRBD1 or TRBD2 (5 bases each). V lost 3 bases to trimming and J lost 3 bases, with 19 bases between them. CDR3 length: 17 amino acids. Germline CDR1 reads SGDLS; CDR2 reads YYNGEE. As DNA, the CDR3 is TGTGCCAGCAGCGCCCTTTATGAGGGGAATCGCTACAATGAGCAGTTCTTC. It translates to CASSALYEGNRYNEQFF.

On this clonotype: A read error may be the cause here, since a much bigger clone is one base away. The genes are TRBV5-4 and TRBJ2-1; TRBD2 is a possible D gene (5 bases). This CDR3 comprises 14 residues. CDR1 and CDR2 (germline): SGHNT, YYREEE (reference sequence). The CDR3 sequence is CASSLIDEPWEQSF. The CDR3 nucleotides are TGTGCCAGCAGCTTGATAGATGAGCCTTGGGAGCAGTCCTTC.

J is TRBJ1-1 and V is TRBV11-2; 12 bases fit TRBD1. V gave up 5 bases and J gave up 1 base; unmatched junction bases: 8. This CDR3 spans 17 amino acids. Germline V gene data show CDR1 as SGHAT and CDR2 as FQNNGV. This CDR3 is CASSSGGQGARNTEAFF. The CDR3 DNA sequence: TGTGCCAGCAGCAGCGGGGGACAGGGGGCGCGGAACACTGAAGCTTTCTTT. Based on the CDR3 plus reference TRBV11-2 and TRBJ1-1, the full variable domain is EAGVAQSPRYKIIEKRQSVAFWCNPISGHATLYWYQQILGQGPKLLIQFQNNGVVDDSQLPKDRFSAERLKGVDSTLKIQPAKLEDSAVYLCASSSGGQGARNTEAFFGQGTRLTVV.

The chain has TRBV20-1 and TRBJ2-7; D remains ambiguous. The CDR3 loop spans 11 amino acids. The ends were cut back, 2 bases at V and 5 bases at J, with 7 bases in the middle. Germline CDR1 reads DFQATT; CDR2 reads SNEGSKA (reference sequence). As DNA, the CDR3 is TGCAGTGCTAGAAGTGGGAACGAGCAGTACTTC. Its translation is CSARSGNEQYF.

This clonotype was found a few times. The chain links TRBV7-2 to TRBJ2-3, with 8 bases matching TRBD2. V lost 2 bases to trimming and J lost 13 bases; unmatched junction nucleotides: 8. Germline CDR1 and CDR2: SGHTA and FQGNSA. This CDR3 spans 13 amino acids. The CDR3 sequence: CASSLSPSGSEYF. In DNA, the CDR3 is TGTGCCAGCAGCTTAAGTCCCAGCGGGAGCGAGTATTTT.

This clonotype occurred many times. The CDR3 DNA reads as TGTGCCACCAGCAGAGAACGCGTAATCAATGAGCAGTTCTTC. Protein: CATSRERVINEQFF. This chain links TRBV15 with TRBJ2-1; D not resolved. The germline gives CDR1 LNHNV, CDR2 YYDKDF (reference sequence). The length of the CDR3 is 14 residues. Trimming left V 0 bases short and J 6 bases short, with 9 bases between.

In its sample, this clonotype was seen a few times. The rearrangement joins TRBV4-1 to TRBJ2-4; possibly TRBD1 or TRBD2 for D (5 bases each). Germline CDR1 and CDR2: MGHRA and YSYEKL. Trimming pared 4 bases from V and 4 bases from J, leaving 14 bases between. The CDR3 spans 15 residues. CDR3: CASSLIRDAKNIQYF. CDR3 bases: TGCGCCAGCAGCCTAATCCGGGACGCTAAAAACATTCAGTACTTC.

This clonotype was counted at least ten times. V is TRBV28 and J is TRBJ2-7; 10 bases agree with TRBD2. Germline V gene lookup returns CDR1 MDHEN and CDR2 SYDVKM. This CDR3 comprises 14 residues. The V and J ends lost 7 bases and 3 bases, in that order; junction bases with no gene match: 6. The CDR3, as DNA: TGTGCCAGCACTGCGAGGACTAGCGGCTACGAGCAGTACTTC. Translated, it gives CASTARTSGYEQYF.

The sample holds one count of this clonotype. V usage is TRBV20-1 and J usage is TRBJ2-1; TRBD2 matches 11 bases. The ends lost 5 bases at V and 5 bases at J; junction bases unmatched: 8. CDR1 and CDR2 from the germline V gene are DFQATT and SNEGSKA (reference sequence). The CDR3 is made up of 15 amino acids. The CDR3 protein is CSARFSGRAHNEQFF. CDR3 coding DNA: TGCAGTGCTCGATTTAGCGGGAGGGCCCACAATGAGCAGTTCTTC.

V gene TRBV1 combines with J gene TRBJ2-2. TRBV1 is classified as a pseudogene. The CDR3 runs 16 residues. The CDR3 coding sequence is TGCACCAGCAGCCAAGATTTATTCGGCGACACCGGGGAGCTGTTTTTT. Translating gives CTSSQDLFGDTGELFF.

J is TRBJ2-1 and V is TRBV7-9; no clear D. In germline, CDR1 is SEHNR, CDR2 FQNEAQ (reference sequence). Trimming left V 4 bases short and J 7 bases short, with 11 bases between. The CDR3 extends over 13 amino acids. CDR3 protein: CASSSRLSNEQFF. The CDR3 nucleotides read TGTGCCAGCAGCTCGCGACTCTCGAATGAGCAGTTCTTC. Based on the CDR3 plus reference TRBV7-9 and TRBJ2-1, the full variable domain is DTGVSQNPRHKITKRGQNVTFRCDPISEHNRLYWYRQTLGQGPEFLTYFQNEAQLEKSRLLSDRFSAERPKGSFSTLEIQRTEQGDSAMYLCASSSRLSNEQFFGPGTRLTVL.

This clonotype was detected many times. This rearrangement joins TRBV6-1 to TRBJ1-5; D is unclear. Deletions cut 2 bases from V and 5 bases from J, with 10 bases between. Germline lookup yields CDR1 MNHNS and CDR2 SASEGT. There are 14 residues in the CDR3. CDR3 amino acids: CASSEYDRYQPQHF. The CDR3 region has the DNA TGTGCCAGCAGTGAATACGATAGATATCAGCCCCAGCATTTT.

This clonotype was observed many times. V usage is TRBV7-9 and J usage is TRBJ2-6, with D hard to call. Trimming removed 0 bases at V and 4 bases at J, with 10 bases between. CDR3 size: 16 residues. Germline CDR1 and CDR2: SEHNR and FQNEAQ (reference sequence). The CDR3 sequence: CASSLASQRGANVLTF. The CDR3, as DNA: TGTGCCAGCAGCTTAGCTTCCCAGCGCGGGGCCAACGTCCTGACTTTC.

The chain has TRBV27 and TRBJ2-7, with D possibly being TRBD1 (6 bases). The germline V gene encodes CDR1 MNHEY and CDR2 SMNVEV (reference sequence). V lost 6 bases and J lost 0, with 12 bases in between. CDR3 size: 14 residues. CDR3 nucleotides: TGTGCCAGCAGGTGGCAGGGGCCCTCCTACGAGCAGTACTTC. Protein sequence: CASRWQGPSYEQYF.

CDR3 DNA sequence: TGTGCCAGCAGCCGGGCTCCGGGACTAGGCCAGCATGAGCAGTTCTTC. This codes for CASSRAPGLGQHEQFF. This chain connects TRBV11-2 to TRBJ2-1; 8 bases are shared with TRBD2. CDR1 and CDR2 from the germline V gene are SGHAT and FQNNGV. The V segment lost 5 bases and the J segment 8 bases; nucleotides outside the gene matches: 14. This CDR3 spans 16 amino acids.

This clonotype appeared many times. This chain joins TRBV7-2 and TRBJ2-3, with D possibly matching TRBD2 (6 bases). This CDR3 spans 14 amino acids. The germline CDR1 and CDR2 sequences are SGHTA and FQGNSA. V was trimmed by 0 bases and J by 10 bases, leaving 14 bases between them. The DNA of the CDR3 is TGTGCCAGCAGCTTAGCGGGGGGTGGTGAGGCGCAGTATTTT. This sequence encodes CASSLAGGGEAQYF.

This chain uses TRBV19 with TRBJ2-6, with 11 nucleotides matching TRBD2. The V segment lost 7 bases and the J segment 2 bases; nucleotides outside the gene matches: 4. Germline V gives CDR1 LNHDA, CDR2 SQIVND (reference sequence). The CDR3 totals 16 residues. The CDR3 reads CASKLAGVAGANVLTF. The CDR3 region has the DNA TGTGCCAGTAAACTAGCGGGAGTGGCTGGGGCCAACGTCCTGACTTTC.

This clonotype was seen repeatedly, ten times or more. The gene calls are TRBV14 and TRBJ1-2, with D possibly matching TRBD1 (5 bases). Germline V gene lookup returns CDR1 SGHDN and CDR2 FVKESK. Trimming took off 4 bases at V and 4 bases at J, with 13 bases between the two ends. The CDR3 length is 14 residues. The CDR3 nucleotides are TGTGCCAGCAGCCCAAACAGGAAATTCTATGGCTACACCTTC. This sequence encodes CASSPNRKFYGYTF.

The CDR3 DNA follows: TGTGCCAGCAGCCAAGCGGTAGGGAAAAATGAGCAGTTCTTC. It encodes CASSQAVGKNEQFF. J is TRBJ2-1 and V is TRBV4-2; D is unresolved. Germline loops: CDR1 LGHNA, CDR2 YNFKEQ. Deletions cut 1 base from V and 7 bases from J, with 11 bases between. The CDR3 is made up of 14 amino acids.

This clonotype was seen ten or more times. This rearrangement joins TRBV7-3 to TRBJ1-1; D is uncertain. The germline CDR1 and CDR2 sequences are SGHTA and FQGTGA. Trimming cost V 1 base and J 0 bases, with 9 bases left between them. This CDR3 comprises 15 residues. CDR3 nucleotides: TGTGCCAGCAGCTTAAGCCCGGCCATGAACACTGAAGCTTTCTTT. Protein: CASSLSPAMNTEAFF.

The table lists this clonotype with many counts. The chain combines TRBV11-2 with TRBJ2-3; TRBD2 matches at 7 bases. V gave up 4 bases and J gave up 2 bases; unmatched junction bases: 6. This CDR3 region has 15 residues. The germline V gene encodes CDR1 SGHAT and CDR2 FQNNGV. The CDR3 bases are TGTGCCAGCAGCTCCGGACTAGGTGTCACAGATACGCAGTATTTT. It codes for CASSSGLGVTDTQYF. Full variable domain (missing parts from reference TRBV11-2 and TRBJ2-3): EAGVAQSPRYKIIEKRQSVAFWCNPISGHATLYWYQQILGQGPKLLIQFQNNGVVDDSQLPKDRFSAERLKGVDSTLKIQPAKLEDSAVYLCASSSGLGVTDTQYFGPGTRLTVL.

This clonotype has a handful of counts. J is TRBJ2-1 and V is TRBV5-4; TRBD2 agrees at 11 bases. Losses at the gene ends were 6 bases for V and 9 bases for J; bases not matched to a gene: 11. CDR3 length: 15 amino acids. Germline CDR1 SGHNT, CDR2 YYREEE (reference sequence). The CDR3, as DNA: TGTGCCAGCACCCCACTAGCGGGAGAAGGTGGTGAGCAGTTCTTC. This encodes CASTPLAGEGGEQFF. Filled out from reference TRBV5-4 and TRBJ2-1, the complete variable domain reads ETGVTQSPTHLIKTRGQQVTLRCSSQSGHNTVSWYQQALGQGPQFIFQYYREEENGRGNFPPRFSGLQFPNYSSELNVNALELDDSALYLCASTPLAGEGGEQFFGPGTRLTVL.

This clonotype showed up many times. The V gene is TRBV20-1, the J gene TRBJ2-1, with D hard to call. The CDR3 runs to 15 residues. Per germline, CDR1 DFQATT and CDR2 SNEGSKA (reference sequence). V shed 0 bases and J shed 2 bases, with 11 bases lying between them. DNA for the CDR3: TGCAGTGCTAGAGATCAAAGTTCACCCTACAATGAGCAGTTCTTC. Amino acid sequence: CSARDQSSPYNEQFF.

The chain is built from TRBV6-6 and TRBJ2-7, with 10 nucleotides matching TRBD2. Trimming at V came to 4 bases and at J to 4 bases, leaving 4 bases not matched to a gene. This CDR3 comprises 14 residues. CDR1 MNHNY and CDR2 SVGAGI come from the germline V gene (reference sequence). Written as DNA, the CDR3 is TGTGCCAGCAGTTCGAAAGCGGGAGGGTACGAGCAGTACTTC. Translating it yields CASSSKAGGYEQYF.

The rearrangement uses TRBV6-4 and TRBJ2-5, with D perhaps TRBD2 (5 bases). The CDR3 length is 13 residues. V was clipped by 0 bases and J by 7 bases, with 9 bases between them. Germline lookup yields CDR1 MRHNA and CDR2 SNTAGT. The CDR3 loop is CASSDSEGRTQYF. The CDR3, as DNA: TGTGCCAGCAGTGACTCAGAGGGAAGGACCCAGTACTTC.

The V gene is TRBV4-1, the J gene TRBJ1-1; possibly TRBD1 for D (5 bases). Between the trimmed V and J ends, which lost 0 bases and 0 bases, there was a span of 17 bases. The length of the CDR3 is 18 residues. CDR1 MGHRA and CDR2 YSYEKL come from the germline V gene. DNA of the CDR3: TGCGCCAGCAGCCAAGATATCATAAGAACGGGGCTGAACACTGAAGCTTTCTTT. Translating it yields CASSQDIIRTGLNTEAFF.

This clonotype turned up a few times. This chain uses TRBV29-1 with TRBJ2-2; D is unclear. The CDR3 covers 11 residues. V was clipped by 6 bases and J by 5 bases, with 7 bases between them. Germline V gene lookup returns CDR1 SQVTM and CDR2 ANQGSEA. CDR3 nucleotide sequence: TGCAGCGTCTGGGATACCGGGGAGCTGTTTTTT. Protein product: CSVWDTGELFF.